A selection of T cell receptor beta chains follows, all from one sample in a study of cytomegalovirus exposure and HLA in healthy donors. TCRdb's copy holds only in-frame clones and misses some; the assay was immunoSEQ multiplex PCR. The table lists hundreds of thousands of clones, 70% to 90% of them singletons. Sequencing input: PBMCs. All receptors come from a woman aged 30 to 39 in good health and CMV-seropositive. Both conserved end residues are part of each CDR3. The order of the fields is clone size, J gene, V gene, D gene, CDR3 protein, CDR3 DNA. D genes are given only for firm matches. Clone sizes are given selectively: once, few, many, or a class where the clone is expanded.

clone size: -; J gene: TRBJ2-1; V gene: TRBV27; D gene: -; CDR3 protein: CASSIAPGTLNEQFF; CDR3 DNA: TGTGCCAGCAGTATAGCCCCGGGAACCTTGAATGAGCAGTTCTTC
clone size: once; J gene: TRBJ2-1; V gene: TRBV20-1; D gene: -; CDR3 protein: CSRLTPNEQFF; CDR3 DNA: TGCAGTCGTCTAACCCCTAATGAGCAGTTCTTC
clone size: -; J gene: TRBJ1-1; V gene: TRBV9; D gene: TRBD1; CDR3 protein: CASSKGQVNTEAFF; CDR3 DNA: TGTGCCAGCAGCAAGGGACAGGTGAACACTGAAGCTTTCTTT
clone size: -; J gene: TRBJ1-2; V gene: TRBV27; D gene: TRBD1; CDR3 protein: CASSILGTGAGYTF; CDR3 DNA: TGTGCCAGCAGCATCCTAGGGACAGGGGCCGGCTACACCTTC
clone size: -; J gene: TRBJ2-3; V gene: TRBV9; D gene: -; CDR3 protein: CASSPRSSTDTQYF; CDR3 DNA: TGTGCCAGCAGCCCCCGTTCTAGCACAGATACGCAGTATTTT
clone size: -; J gene: TRBJ2-3; V gene: TRBV5-1; D gene: -; CDR3 protein: CASGGSTKGDTQYF; CDR3 DNA: TGCGCCAGCGGAGGGAGTACCAAGGGGGATACGCAGTATTTT
clone size: -; J gene: TRBJ1-3; V gene: TRBV6-6; D gene: -; CDR3 protein: CASRPGPLSGNTIYF; CDR3 DNA: TGTGCCAGTCGACCAGGGCCCCTCTCTGGAAACACCATATATTTT
clone size: -; J gene: TRBJ2-1; V gene: TRBV6-5; D gene: -; CDR3 protein: CASSYKGVDEQFF; CDR3 DNA: TGTGCCAGCAGTTACAAGGGGGTCGATGAGCAGTTCTTC
clone size: few; J gene: TRBJ1-4; V gene: TRBV2; D gene: -; CDR3 protein: CASSPEGRVKLFF; CDR3 DNA: TGTGCCAGCAGCCCCGAGGGGAGGGTAAAACTGTTTTTT
clone size: -; J gene: TRBJ1-5; V gene: TRBV6-1; D gene: -; CDR3 protein: CASSEQNSNQPQHF; CDR3 DNA: TGTGCCAGCAGTGAACAGAATAGCAATCAGCCCCAGCATTTT
clone size: -; J gene: TRBJ2-2; V gene: TRBV19; D gene: TRBD2; CDR3 protein: CASSREGPDTGELFF; CDR3 DNA: TGTGCCAGTAGCCGGGAGGGGCCGGACACCGGGGAGCTGTTTTTT
clone size: once; J gene: TRBJ2-1; V gene: TRBV4-1; D gene: TRBD2; CDR3 protein: CASSQASPSTSVSYNEQFF; CDR3 DNA: TGCGCCAGCAGCCAAGCTTCGCCCTCCACTAGCGTGTCCTACAATGAGCAGTTCTTC
clone size: -; J gene: TRBJ2-7; V gene: TRBV5-1; D gene: TRBD2; CDR3 protein: CASSPFPRLAGELPLYEQYF; CDR3 DNA: TGCGCCAGCAGCCCCTTTCCCCGGCTAGCGGGAGAGCTCCCACTTTACGAGCAGTACTTC
clone size: few; J gene: TRBJ2-1; V gene: TRBV29-1; D gene: -; CDR3 protein: CSVDRTTSYNEQFF; CDR3 DNA: TGCAGCGTTGACAGGACTACATCCTACAATGAGCAGTTCTTC
clone size: -; J gene: TRBJ2-5; V gene: TRBV18; D gene: -; CDR3 protein: CASSPQEGSEVETQYF; CDR3 DNA: TGTGCCAGCTCACCACAGGAGGGGTCGGAAGTGGAGACCCAGTACTTC
clone size: -; J gene: TRBJ2-6; V gene: TRBV2; D gene: TRBD1; CDR3 protein: CASSFTGDEGANVLTF; CDR3 DNA: TGTGCCAGCAGTTTTACAGGGGATGAGGGGGCCAACGTCCTGACTTTC
clone size: -; J gene: TRBJ1-5; V gene: TRBV7-2; D gene: -; CDR3 protein: CASSLAGSSNQPQHF; CDR3 DNA: TGTGCCAGCAGCTTAGCGGGGAGTAGCAATCAGCCCCAGCATTTT
clone size: -; J gene: TRBJ2-1; V gene: TRBV19; D gene: TRBD2; CDR3 protein: CASSLTSGNRFF; CDR3 DNA: TGTGCCAGTAGTTTAACTAGCGGGAATAGATTCTTC
clone size: -; J gene: TRBJ2-2; V gene: TRBV7-5; D gene: -; CDR3 protein: CARSFPTDETGELFF; CDR3 DNA: TGTGCCAGAAGCTTCCCCACCGATGAGACCGGGGAGCTGTTTTTT
clone size: -; J gene: TRBJ2-2; V gene: TRBV5-1; D gene: TRBD1; CDR3 protein: CASSLISGTGITGELFF; CDR3 DNA: TGCGCCAGCAGCTTGATTTCCGGGACAGGGATCACCGGGGAGCTGTTTTTT
clone size: -; J gene: TRBJ2-5; V gene: TRBV6-7; D gene: -; CDR3 protein: CASSYSIPGQEGETQYF; CDR3 DNA: TGTGCCAGCAGTTACTCGATCCCCGGCCAGGAGGGAGAGACCCAGTACTTC
clone size: -; J gene: TRBJ1-2; V gene: TRBV28; D gene: -; CDR3 protein: CASRLTGGGYTF; CDR3 DNA: TGTGCCAGCAGACTGACAGGTGGAGGCTACACCTTC
clone size: -; J gene: TRBJ1-4; V gene: TRBV4-2; D gene: TRBD1; CDR3 protein: CASSQDQAGGGEKLFF; CDR3 DNA: TGTGCCAGCAGCCAAGATCAGGCAGGGGGAGGAGAAAAACTGTTTTTT
clone size: -; J gene: TRBJ2-3; V gene: TRBV5-1; D gene: -; CDR3 protein: CASTPGVGGGTDTQYF; CDR3 DNA: TGCGCCAGTACCCCGGGGGTAGGAGGAGGTACAGATACGCAGTATTTT
clone size: -; J gene: TRBJ2-7; V gene: TRBV11-2; D gene: -; CDR3 protein: CASSLANIHGQYF; CDR3 DNA: TGTGCCAGCAGCTTAGCCAATATCCACGGGCAGTACTTC
clone size: -; J gene: TRBJ1-2; V gene: TRBV6-1; D gene: -; CDR3 protein: CASSETWGDDGYTF; CDR3 DNA: TGTGCCAGCAGTGAAACGTGGGGGGATGATGGCTACACCTTC
clone size: few; J gene: TRBJ2-7; V gene: TRBV5-6; D gene: TRBD2; CDR3 protein: CASSSASGPYEQYF; CDR3 DNA: TGTGCCAGCAGCTCCGCTAGCGGCCCTTACGAGCAGTACTTC
clone size: few; J gene: TRBJ2-7; V gene: TRBV7-8; D gene: TRBD1; CDR3 protein: CASSWDSYEQYF; CDR3 DNA: TGTGCCAGCAGCTGGGACAGCTACGAGCAGTACTTC
clone size: -; J gene: TRBJ2-1; V gene: TRBV11-3; D gene: TRBD2; CDR3 protein: CASSLDLGGSSYNEQFF; CDR3 DNA: TGTGCCAGCAGCTTAGATCTCGGGGGGAGCTCCTACAATGAGCAGTTCTTC
clone size: few; J gene: TRBJ1-5; V gene: TRBV12-2; D gene: -; CDR3 protein: CASRLARRRLGPQHF; CDR3 DNA: TGTGCAAGTCGCTTAGCGCGGCGGCGACTGGGGCCCCAGCATTTT
clone size: -; J gene: TRBJ2-5; V gene: TRBV19; D gene: TRBD2; CDR3 protein: CASTSSGSYQETQYF; CDR3 DNA: TGTGCCAGTACCTCTAGCGGGAGTTATCAAGAGACCCAGTACTTC